This record looks at one T cell receptor beta chain sequence and its context. The data were taken from a study of blood T cell repertoires in COVID-19. On the study more broadly: The United States, Italy and Spain supplied acute and convalescent COVID-19 samples.

Trimming cost V 6 bases and J 5 bases; bases outside gene matches: 10. The CDR3 has 17 residues. Per germline, CDR1 SGHDN and CDR2 FVKESK. The assay was immunoSEQ multiplex PCR, and TCRdb's table has in-frame clones only and misses some. The sample yields some 230,000 clones, 80% to 90% seen once. Cohorts were assigned according to the clinical history that participants reported. Source material: PBMCs or T cells enriched from blood (not recorded which). This TCR came from a woman aged 18 to 35 in a cohort exposed to, infected with or recovered from COVID-19 (not recorded which). The chain carries TRBV14 and TRBJ2-1, with TRBD2 identical over 13 bases. The CDR3 is CASSPRLAGGPNNEQFF. The CDR3 bases are TGTGCCAGCAGTCCTAGACTAGCGGGAGGACCAAACAATGAGCAGTTCTTC.